One T cell receptor beta chain is described in this entry. These data originate in a study of blood T cell repertoires in COVID-19. Germline V lookup: CDR1 LNHDA, CDR2 SQIVND (reference sequence). The CDR3 spans 15 residues. Trimming removed 4 bases from V and 7 bases from J; junction bases left unmatched: 6. Clones were read by immunoSEQ multiplex PCR, and TCRdb kept only the in-frame ones, dropping some. Found here are about 150,000 clones, roughly nine tenths of them singletons; the top ten hold 2.4%. The sequence was obtained from a woman aged 70-85 years with acute or convalescent COVID-19. The V and J genes are TRBV19 and TRBJ1-6; the match to TRBD1 covers 8 bases. The source material was peripheral blood. CDR3 residues: CASSTGQGVNSPLHF. As DNA, the CDR3 is TGTGCCAGTAGTACCGGACAGGGAGTCAATTCACCCCTCCACTTT.